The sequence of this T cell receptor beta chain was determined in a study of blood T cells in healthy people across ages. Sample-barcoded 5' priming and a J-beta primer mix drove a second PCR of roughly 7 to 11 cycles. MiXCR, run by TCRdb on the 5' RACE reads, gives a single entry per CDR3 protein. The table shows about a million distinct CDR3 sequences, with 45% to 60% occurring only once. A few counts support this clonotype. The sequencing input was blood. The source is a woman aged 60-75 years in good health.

CDR3 DNA: TGTGCCAGCAGCCAGGACTCGGGCTCCTACAATGAGCAGTACTTC. As protein: CASSQDSGSYNEQYF. The chain employs TRBV7-3 and TRBJ2-1; TRBD2 might be the D (5 bases). The better agreement between TRBJ2-7 and the DNA end casts doubt on the J call. This CDR3 region has 15 residues. Per germline, CDR1 SGHTA and CDR2 FQGTGA.